What follows is one TCR beta chain and its context. The antigen is undetermined. This sample was included in a study of T-cell memory formation after mild COVID-19. On the study more broadly: TCR clusters mostly belonged to single donors.

The V gene lost 0 bases and the J gene lost 2 bases, with 8 bases spanning the gap. CDR1 is KGHDR and CDR2 is SFDVKD in the germline V gene. CDR3 length: 15 residues. Study results and caveats: In pre-infection memory, a portion of responding clones appeared, which suggested that cross-reactive memory joined. Among clones peaking at day 37 in the second wave, SARS-CoV-2 specificity remained unconfirmed.

One entry per CDR3 protein results from TCRdb running MiXCR on the 5' RACE reads. The profile shows about half a million distinct CDR3 sequences, approximately 18% of them singletons. The genes are TRBV24-1 and TRBJ2-3; no firm D call. Sequencing used PBMCs or a T cell subset sorted from them (not recorded which). The sequence was collected from an adult woman who had mild COVID-19 (a few samples of this study predate the infection). Cell type and time point are not known. In DNA, the CDR3 is TGTGCCACCAGTGATTTGCGACAAGACACAGATACGCAGTATTTT. The encoded protein is CATSDLRQDTDTQYF.